The clone carrying this T cell receptor (beta chain) has ten or more counts. What it binds is not known. These data are taken from a study of regulatory T cells in long-lasting Graves disease. Study-wide results and caveats: No thyroid tissue was studied; the work used peripheral blood only. Persistent patients had more shared public clonotypes (approximately 2,700) than new patients (about 900). Owing to a sample size that was small, accuracy may have been reduced.

Time point: newly diagnosed GD, antithyroid drugs for less than 3 months. TCR sequences were obtained from RNA taken from PBMCs. CDR3-region Arm-PCR and iRepertoire HTBI primers produced the TCR beta libraries. TCRdb processed the multiplex PCR reads anew with MiXCR; each CDR3 protein has one entry. Altogether roughly 610,000 distinct CDR3 sequences are present, about 16% being singletons, with the ten largest covering around 13%. The sample was also reused in another study, on T cells in Graves' hyperthyroidism and ophthalmopathy. This second study says: Patients aged 18 to 65 had newly diagnosed hyperthyroidism that had lasted under 2 months.

Sequenced here: peripheral blood mononuclear cells (PBMCs), sampled at new diagnosis, from a patient treated with antithyroid drugs. The receptor's source is a man aged 18 to 35 with Graves disease.

CDR3: CASSFLGRTKNDEQFF. The DNA for the CDR3 is TGTGCCAGCAGTTTCTTAGGACGGACCAAAAACGATGAGCAGTTCTTC. This chain links TRBV28 with TRBJ2-1; no reliable D call. The germline V and J ends were trimmed by 3 bases and 8 bases, with 20 bases remaining between them. Germline CDR1 is MDHEN and CDR2 is SYDVKM. The CDR3 sequence is 16 residues long.